This T cell receptor (beta chain) is from a study of blood T cell repertoires in COVID-19. Study details: PBMCs, B-cell-depleted T cells, or T cells provided the cDNA or gDNA that made up the material.

Per the authors' pipeline: From reference gene primer amplification, estimates of nucleated cell counts were derived. Repertoires were generated with immunoSEQ multiplex PCR, while TCRdb's copy carries only in-frame clones and drops some. V, J and clone size were drawn from that table, and D and trimming were deduced from the DNA. The sample gives 75,000 to 100,000 clones, around 80% of which show up once; 24% is in the top ten. Germline V lookup: CDR1 MNHNY, CDR2 SVGAGI (reference sequence). The germline V and J ends were trimmed by 6 bases and 4 bases, with 16 bases remaining between them. This CDR3 contains 15 residues.

The specimen was peripheral blood. The chain carries TRBV6-6 and TRBJ1-3; possible D gene TRBD1, 6 bases. This TCR was sampled from a man aged 65 to 85 with acute or convalescent COVID-19. In DNA form, the CDR3 reads TGTGCCAGCAGAACAACCCCCACAGGGGGAAACACCATATATTTT. Encoded protein: CASRTTPTGGNTIYF.